The 2 T cell receptor beta chains reported below all come from one sample, sequenced in a study of cytomegalovirus exposure and HLA in healthy donors. PCR amplification relied on 60 Vbeta primers (plus 13 Jbeta primers). The table came from immunoSEQ multiplex PCR; TCRdb's copy has only in-frame clones and leaves some out. The profile shows 200,000 to 250,000 clones, 76% of them singletons. Sequencing used PBMCs. The origin of the receptors is a man younger than 30 in good health and CMV-seronegative.

The chain joins TRBV12-5 to TRBJ1-3; D perhaps matches TRBD1 (6 bases). Germline CDR1 reads LGHNT; CDR2 reads FRNRAP. The CDR3 runs 14 residues. Trimming shortened V by 6 bases and J by 0 bases, and 9 bases separated the two germline ends. The DNA for the CDR3 is TGTGCTAGTGGCTGGGACAACTCTGGAAACACCATATATTTT. Translating it yields CASGWDNSGNTIYF.

Worth noting for this clone: Other DNA sequences in the sample encode the same CDR3. The chain links TRBV27 to TRBJ2-7; 9 bases map to TRBD1. Looked up from germline, CDR1 is MNHEY and CDR2 is SMNVEV (reference sequence). The CDR3 is made up of 14 amino acids. Unmatched junction bases numbered 4, after V lost 5 bases and J lost 2 bases. CDR3 nucleotide sequence: TGTGCCAGCAGTCCGAGGGACAGGGCCTACGAGCAGTACTTC. It encodes CASSPRDRAYEQYF.